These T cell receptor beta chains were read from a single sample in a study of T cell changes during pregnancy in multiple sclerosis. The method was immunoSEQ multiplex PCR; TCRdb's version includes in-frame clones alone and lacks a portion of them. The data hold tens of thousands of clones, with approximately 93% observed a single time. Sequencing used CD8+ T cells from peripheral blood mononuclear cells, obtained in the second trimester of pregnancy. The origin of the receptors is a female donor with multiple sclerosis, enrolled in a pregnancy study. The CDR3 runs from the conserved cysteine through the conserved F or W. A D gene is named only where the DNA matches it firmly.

CDR3 protein: CASSLDTQYF
D gene: .
V gene: TRBV2
J gene: TRBJ2-7

CDR3 protein: CASSKRQGRNTGELFF
D gene: TRBD1
V gene: TRBV5-8
J gene: TRBJ2-2

CDR3 protein: CATQPGLARHEQYF
D gene: TRBD2
V gene: TRBV10-3
J gene: TRBJ2-7

CDR3 protein: CASSPEYNEQFF
D gene: .
V gene: TRBV18
J gene: TRBJ2-1

CDR3 protein: CASSPLTPGLAGSSYNEQFF
D gene: TRBD2
V gene: TRBV9
J gene: TRBJ2-1

CDR3 protein: CASLGGGDSNQPQHF
D gene: .
V gene: TRBV19
J gene: TRBJ1-5

CDR3 protein: CASSFPQGGEQYF
D gene: TRBD1
V gene: TRBV7-9
J gene: TRBJ2-7

CDR3 protein: CASSVERDRVTGELFF
D gene: TRBD1
V gene: TRBV9
J gene: TRBJ2-2

CDR3 protein: CSAYGVEQYF
D gene: .
V gene: TRBV20-1
J gene: TRBJ2-7

CDR3 protein: CASSQAIAGTYEQYF
D gene: TRBD2
V gene: TRBV4-1
J gene: TRBJ2-7

CDR3 protein: CASREAGIETQYF
D gene: .
V gene: TRBV13
J gene: TRBJ2-5

CDR3 protein: CASSVGGLVVYEQFF
D gene: TRBD2
V gene: TRBV9
J gene: TRBJ2-1

CDR3 protein: CATSSTHQGSTGELFF
D gene: .
V gene: TRBV15
J gene: TRBJ2-2

CDR3 protein: CASSMIGVNTEAFF
D gene: .
V gene: TRBV19
J gene: TRBJ1-1

CDR3 protein: CASSQDAGSLFYGYTF
D gene: .
V gene: TRBV14
J gene: TRBJ1-2

CDR3 protein: CASSEVVPWNTEAFF
D gene: .
V gene: TRBV2
J gene: TRBJ1-1

CDR3 protein: CASSKRLAGRFSSYEQYF
D gene: .
V gene: TRBV21-1
J gene: TRBJ2-7

CDR3 protein: CASTPGGPLYEQYF
D gene: TRBD2
V gene: TRBV6-1
J gene: TRBJ2-7

CDR3 protein: CASSPQDSSYEQYF
D gene: .
V gene: TRBV18
J gene: TRBJ2-7

CDR3 protein: CASSLINQPQHF
D gene: .
V gene: TRBV7-9
J gene: TRBJ1-5

CDR3 protein: CASSDSPGGLGHEQFF
D gene: .
V gene: TRBV6-4
J gene: TRBJ2-1

CDR3 protein: CASSFSEEETQYF
D gene: .
V gene: TRBV5-4
J gene: TRBJ2-5

CDR3 protein: CASSGGQSFEQYF
D gene: TRBD1
V gene: TRBV9
J gene: TRBJ2-7

CDR3 protein: CASSVSGAPHEQYF
D gene: TRBD2
V gene: TRBV9
J gene: TRBJ2-7

CDR3 protein: CASLRTTETGNTIYF
D gene: .
V gene: TRBV19
J gene: TRBJ1-3

CDR3 protein: CASSGDRGGNYGYTF
D gene: TRBD1
V gene: TRBV19
J gene: TRBJ1-2

CDR3 protein: CATRGRSTDTQYF
D gene: .
V gene: TRBV2
J gene: TRBJ2-3

CDR3 protein: CASSVGETGNTIYF
D gene: .
V gene: TRBV5-5
J gene: TRBJ1-3